One sample yielded the 32 T cell receptor beta chains listed below, sequenced in a study of blood T cells in healthy people across ages. The authors ran a second PCR of roughly 6 to 12 cycles using a sample-barcoded 5' primer and a J-beta primer mix. MiXCR was run by TCRdb on the 5' RACE reads, yielding one entry per CDR3 protein. The table lists just under 550,000 distinct CDR3 sequences, 24% of them singletons, with 7.5% to 9% in the top ten. The same specimen was also included in a second study, on T cells of mothers and their children.

The sequencing input was blood. Source of these receptors: a boy younger than 18 in good health.

The chain has TRBV6-2 or TRBV6-3 and TRBJ2-5; the D gene is possibly TRBD2 (5 bases). Trimming took off 6 bases at V and 2 bases at J, with 13 bases between the two ends. The CDR3 covers 14 residues. Per germline, CDR1 MNHEY and CDR2 SVGEGT. CDR3 DNA sequence: TGTGCCAGCAGCCCATCCGGGGAACAAGAGACCCAGTACTTC. It encodes CASSPSGEQETQYF.

This chain connects TRBV20-1 to TRBJ1-4, with D tentatively TRBD1 (5 bases). The CDR3 consists of 15 residues. V was pared by 1 base and J by 7 bases, with 16 bases between. The germline V gene encodes CDR1 DFQATT and CDR2 SNEGSKA (reference sequence). The CDR3 region is CSARGGLGESEKLFF. The CDR3 DNA reads TGCAGTGCTAGAGGCGGGTTGGGGGAGAGTGAAAAACTGTTTTTT.

There are a few counts of this clonotype. The chain recombines TRBV20-1 with TRBJ2-7; 9 bases match TRBD1. Trimming removed 5 bases from V and 0 bases from J; junction bases left unmatched: 8. Germline values: CDR1 DFQATT, CDR2 SNEGSKA (reference sequence). The length of the CDR3 is 15 residues. CDR3 DNA: TGCAGTGCTTACTCCGGGACAGGGTTCTCCTACGAGCAGTACTTC. Encoded protein: CSAYSGTGFSYEQYF.

This clonotype was detected only a few times. V gene TRBV4-1 combines with J gene TRBJ2-5; perhaps TRBD1 as D (5 bases). The CDR3 extends over 15 amino acids. V shed 1 base and J shed 2 bases, with 11 bases lying between them. CDR1 and CDR2 from the germline V gene are MGHRA and YSYEKL. CDR3 sequence (DNA): TGCGCCAGCAGCCAAGTCGACAGCCTTCAAGAGACCCAGTACTTC. Translation: CASSQVDSLQETQYF.

This clonotype appeared many times. This sequence joins TRBV6-6 and TRBJ2-7, with D unclear. Germline assignment: CDR1 MNHNY and CDR2 SVGAGI (reference sequence). The CDR3 runs to 14 residues. Trimming cost V 2 bases and J 2 bases, with 10 bases left between them. CDR3 sequence: CASSYRHEPYEQYF. The CDR3 DNA is TGTGCCAGCAGTTACAGGCACGAACCCTACGAGCAGTACTTC.

This clonotype has a handful of counts. The J gene is TRBJ2-4, the V gene TRBV7-9, with 13 bases aligning to TRBD2. V was pared by 1 base and J by 7 bases, with 1 base of the junction left unmatched. The V gene's germline CDR1 is SEHNR and CDR2 FQNEAQ (reference sequence). CDR3 length: 15 residues. The CDR3 sequence is CASSLGTSGGNIQYF. CDR3 bases: TGTGCCAGCAGCTTAGGGACTAGCGGGGGTAACATTCAGTACTTC.

The sample holds a few counts of this clonotype. The rearrangement uses TRBV5-6 and TRBJ1-1; possible D gene TRBD1, 5 bases. The CDR3 runs to 14 residues. CDR1 is SGHDT and CDR2 is YYEEEE in the germline V gene. The ends were cut back, 6 bases at V and 1 base at J, with 13 bases in the middle. Here the CDR3 reads CASTWGSENTEAFF. For the CDR3, the DNA is TGTGCCAGCACCTGGGGCAGTGAGAACACTGAAGCTTTCTTT.

This clonotype has just a few counts. This chain uses TRBV4-3 with TRBJ2-5, with 10 nucleotides matching TRBD2. CDR1 and CDR2 from the germline V gene are LGHNA and YSLEER. V gave up 0 bases and J gave up 2 bases; unmatched junction bases: 6. The CDR3 extends over 17 amino acids. CDR3 sequence reads: CASSQDLGLARQETQYF. Here the CDR3 DNA reads TGCGCCAGCAGCCAAGATTTGGGACTAGCGCGTCAAGAGACCCAGTACTTC.

The gene calls are TRBV20-1 and TRBJ1-1, with TRBD1 identical over 7 bases. The germline gives CDR1 DFQATT, CDR2 SNEGSKA (reference sequence). CDR3 length: 11 residues. V shed 6 bases and J 9 bases; nucleotides not matched to a gene: 7. This CDR3 reads CSASGTVKAFF. Written as DNA, the CDR3 is TGCAGTGCCAGCGGGACAGTTAAAGCTTTCTTT.

V is TRBV3-1 and J is TRBJ2-5; D is unresolved. The J call is doubtful: the DNA matches TRBJ2-7 better. In germline, CDR1 is LGHDT, CDR2 YNNKEL (reference sequence). The CDR3 totals 13 residues. CDR3: CASSQYPGYEQYF. The CDR3 coding sequence is TGTGCCAGCAGCCAATATCCCGGGTACGAGCAGTACTTC.

V usage is TRBV7-9 and J usage is TRBJ1-1; D unclear. The CDR3 is 14 amino acids. Germline V gene data show CDR1 as SEHNR and CDR2 as FQNEAQ (reference sequence). Trimming shortened V by 4 bases and J by 8 bases, and 17 bases separated the two germline ends. DNA of the CDR3: TGTGCCAGCAGCTATACGCTGGTACAGCTAGAAGCTTTCTTT. This encodes CASSYTLVQLEAFF. Filled out from reference TRBV7-9 and TRBJ1-1, the complete variable domain reads DTGVSQNPRHKITKRGQNVTFRCDPISEHNRLYWYRQTLGQGPEFLTYFQNEAQLEKSRLLSDRFSAERPKGSFSTLEIQRTEQGDSAMYLCASSYTLVQLEAFFGQGTRLTVV.

This clonotype came up once. The chain uses TRBV5-1 and TRBJ2-1; D gene unclear. Trimming removed 2 bases from V and 1 base from J, with 4 bases in between. Germline V gene lookup returns CDR1 SGHRS and CDR2 YFSETQ. CDR3 length: 13 residues. CDR3 sequence: CASSFQSYNEQFF. The CDR3 nucleotides are TGCGCCAGCAGCTTCCAGTCCTACAATGAGCAGTTCTTC. Based on the CDR3 plus reference TRBV5-1 and TRBJ2-1, the full variable domain is KAGVTQTPRYLIKTRGQQVTLSCSPISGHRSVSWYQQTPGQGLQFLFEYFSETQRNKGNFPGRFSGRQFSNSRSEMNVSTLELGDSALYLCASSFQSYNEQFFGPGTRLTVL.

For this clonotype: One base away lies a much larger clone, so this may be a sequencing read error. The chain carries TRBV24-1 and TRBJ2-4; D is unresolved. Germline V gene sequence: CDR1 KGHDR, CDR2 SFDVKD. The CDR3 runs to 14 residues. CDR3 in amino acids: CATPIWFERNIRYF. CDR3 in DNA: TGTGCCACCCCCATTTGGTTCGAGAGAAACATTCGGTACTTC.

The V call is TRBV20-1, the J call TRBJ2-7; D is uncertain. The CDR3 loop spans 15 amino acids. Germline V gene lookup returns CDR1 DFQATT and CDR2 SNEGSKA (reference sequence). V shed 2 bases and J shed 2 bases, with 16 bases lying between them. The CDR3 DNA is TGCAGTGCTAGATCCCTCCAAGGGCCAACCTACGAGCAGTACTTC. Translating it yields CSARSLQGPTYEQYF.

The sample holds a few counts of this clonotype. The chain employs TRBV13 and TRBJ2-7, with a possible D match to TRBD1 (6 bases). The germline V gene has CDR1 PRHDT and CDR2 FYEKMQ (reference sequence). V lost 3 bases, J lost 2 bases, and 11 bases lay in between. This CDR3 has 14 amino acids. This chain's CDR3 is CASSFKGTTYEQYF. The CDR3 nucleotides read TGTGCCAGCAGCTTTAAGGGGACAACCTACGAGCAGTACTTC.

This clonotype turned up a few times. The chain combines TRBV7-2 with TRBJ2-3; 14 bases agree with TRBD2. J was trimmed by 4 bases and V by 5 bases; bases with no gene match: 8. This CDR3 is 17 amino acids long. Germline CDR1 is SGHTA and CDR2 is FQGNSA. The DNA of the CDR3 is TGTGCCAGCAGCCTCCGACTAGCGGGAGGGGGGGCAGATACGCAGTATTTT. Translated, it gives CASSLRLAGGGADTQYF.

This clonotype has a count of ten or more. The chain links TRBV7-8 to TRBJ2-7, with unresolved D. Trimming left V 2 bases short and J 2 bases short, with 4 bases between. Germline CDR1 and CDR2: SGHVS and FQNEAQ. This CDR3 is built from 12 residues. The CDR3 region is CASSLQAYEQYF. As DNA, the CDR3 is TGTGCCAGCAGCTTACAGGCCTACGAGCAGTACTTC.

V is TRBV7-9 and J is TRBJ2-6; TRBD1 might be the D (6 bases). The CDR3 extends over 15 amino acids. CDR1 is SEHNR and CDR2 is FQNEAQ in the germline V gene (reference sequence). V was clipped by 5 bases and J by 2 bases, with 10 bases between them. The CDR3 DNA reads as TGTGCCAGCAGCCGAGGGGGAACTGGGGCCAACGTCCTGACTTTC. It translates to CASSRGGTGANVLTF.

The V and J genes are TRBV2 and TRBJ2-7; TRBD2 agrees at 9 bases. CDR3 length equals 17 residues. V gave up 2 bases and J gave up 0 bases; unmatched junction bases: 8. The germline V gene has CDR1 SNHLY and CDR2 FYNNEI. CDR3 nucleotide sequence: TGTGCCAGCAGTGAACCCGCGGGACTAGCTGGCTCCTACGAGCAGTACTTC. Amino acids: CASSEPAGLAGSYEQYF.

The chain employs TRBV28 and TRBJ2-5; TRBD2 matches at 15 bases. With the DNA end fitting TRBJ2-1 better, the J assignment may be wrong. Looked up from germline, CDR1 is MDHEN and CDR2 is SYDVKM. This CDR3 has 17 amino acids. Here the CDR3 reads CASSLRGLAGGQNEQFF. As DNA, the CDR3 is TGTGCCAGCAGTTTAAGGGGACTAGCGGGGGGCCAAAATGAGCAGTTCTTC.

The CDR3 sequence: CASSLRTAGGELFF. In DNA form, the CDR3 reads TGTGCCAGCAGCCTTAGGACAGCGGGCGGGGAGCTGTTTTTT. This sequence joins TRBV9 and TRBJ2-2, with D perhaps assigned TRBD1 or TRBD2 (6 bases each). The V gene's germline CDR1 is SGDLS and CDR2 YYNGEE. V was trimmed by 4 bases and J by 7 bases, leaving 14 bases between them. CDR3 size: 14 residues.

J is TRBJ2-2 and V is TRBV12-3 or TRBV12-4; TRBD1 matches at 11 bases. After removal of 5 bases from V and 8 bases from J, the junction contained 10 bases not matched to a gene. This CDR3 is 16 amino acids long. DNA of the CDR3: TGTGCCAGCAGTCGCTCCGGGACAGGGGGGACTGGGGAGCTGTTTTTT. Its translation is CASSRSGTGGTGELFF.

This sequence joins TRBV20-1 and TRBJ2-1; a possible D gene is TRBD2 (5 bases). Trimming left V 6 bases short and J 4 bases short, with 13 bases between. This CDR3 is built from 13 residues. Per germline, CDR1 DFQATT and CDR2 SNEGSKA (reference sequence). For the CDR3, the DNA is TGCAGTGCCCTAGCTGGACCTTACAATGAGCAGTTCTTC. This codes for CSALAGPYNEQFF.

This clonotype showed up just a few times. This chain connects TRBV7-9 to TRBJ2-5; 9 bases line up with TRBD1. The germline V gene has CDR1 SEHNR and CDR2 FQNEAQ (reference sequence). The CDR3 consists of 15 residues. With 8 bases clipped from V and 1 base from J, the junction kept 8 bases outside the gene matches. CDR3 sequence: CASRVDRGSQETQYF. DNA of the CDR3: TGTGCCAGCCGTGTGGACAGGGGATCCCAAGAGACCCAGTACTTC. Full variable domain (remainder filled in from reference TRBV7-9 and TRBJ2-5): DTGVSQNPRHKITKRGQNVTFRCDPISEHNRLYWYRQTLGQGPEFLTYFQNEAQLEKSRLLSDRFSAERPKGSFSTLEIQRTEQGDSAMYLCASRVDRGSQETQYFGPGTRLLVL.

The CDR3 region has the DNA TGCAGCGTTGAGGAGGGGGCAGAAGGCTACACCTTC. Its translation is CSVEEGAEGYTF. The V call is TRBV29-1, the J call TRBJ1-2; 7 bases fit TRBD1. CDR3 length: 12 amino acids. Germline V gene lookup returns CDR1 SQVTM and CDR2 ANQGSEA. With V trimmed by 3 bases and J by 8 bases, 6 bases remained unmatched.

The J gene is TRBJ2-7, the V gene TRBV20-1; a possible D gene is TRBD1 (7 bases). CDR3 size: 13 residues. V was shortened by 6 bases and J by 6 bases, with 18 bases between the two germline ends. Germline V gene sequence: CDR1 DFQATT, CDR2 SNEGSKA (reference sequence). The CDR3 sequence is CSASRGRLTEQYF. The DNA of the CDR3 is TGCAGTGCCAGCAGGGGGAGGTTAACCGAGCAGTACTTC.

This clonotype appeared a few times. This sequence joins TRBV27 and TRBJ2-7, with 10 bases matching TRBD1. Per germline, CDR1 MNHEY and CDR2 SMNVEV (reference sequence). The CDR3 spans 16 residues. The trim removed 2 bases at V and 2 bases at J, leaving 6 bases unmatched. The CDR3 DNA sequence: TGTGCCAGCAGTTTAAGTGGGACAGGGGCGACCTACGAGCAGTACTTC. Residues: CASSLSGTGATYEQYF.

V is TRBV7-9 and J is TRBJ2-5; TRBD2 aligns across 10 bases. This CDR3 is 17 amino acids long. V gave up 4 bases and J gave up 1 base; unmatched junction bases: 9. Germline values: CDR1 SEHNR, CDR2 FQNEAQ (reference sequence). The CDR3 DNA sequence: TGTGCCAGCAGCTCCAGGTCTAGCGGGAGATTCCAAGAGACCCAGTACTTC. Its translation is CASSSRSSGRFQETQYF.

In this sample, this clonotype turned up a few times. The genes are TRBV28 and TRBJ2-4; D possibly uses TRBD1 or TRBD2 (5 bases each). Trimming took 6 bases from V and 8 from J, leaving 20 bases between them. Germline CDR1 reads MDHEN; CDR2 reads SYDVKM. This CDR3 has 15 residues. CDR3 sequence: CASSTVRGAGHIQYF. For the CDR3, the DNA is TGTGCCAGCAGCACCGTCCGGGGCGCAGGCCACATTCAGTACTTC.

The chain couples TRBV7-9 to TRBJ2-6; tentatively, D is TRBD2 (6 bases). V lost 1 base to trimming and J lost 4 bases, with 17 bases between them. The germline V gene has CDR1 SEHNR and CDR2 FQNEAQ (reference sequence). The length of the CDR3 is 18 residues. In nucleotides, the CDR3 is TGTGCCAGCAGCTTAGGGACTCGGGGAGGCCAAGGGGCCAACGTCCTGACTTTC. Its translation: CASSLGTRGGQGANVLTF.

V usage is TRBV18 and J usage is TRBJ2-5; D possibly corresponds to TRBD1 (7 bases). The CDR3 totals 16 residues. Germline loops: CDR1 KGHSH, CDR2 LQKENI. Trimming cost V 1 base and J 4 bases, with 16 bases left between them. The CDR3 protein is CASSPLDREVAETQYF. CDR3 sequence (DNA): TGTGCCAGCTCACCACTTGACAGGGAGGTTGCAGAGACCCAGTACTTC.

The chain recombines TRBV7-9 with TRBJ1-2; no reliable D call. CDR1 is SEHNR and CDR2 is FQNEAQ in the germline V gene (reference sequence). Trimming removed 5 bases at V and 9 bases at J, with 16 bases between. This CDR3 region has 13 residues. The CDR3: CASSPPFGYSYTF. The CDR3 region has the DNA TGTGCCAGCAGCCCGCCGTTTGGGTATAGCTACACCTTC.